This TCR delta chain was sequenced in a study of γδ T cells in repeated Plasmodium falciparum infection. Study context: Timepoints: baseline, immediately before selected infections, and 21 days after every infection. Points from the study as a whole: Many TCRgamma sequences overlapped between individuals in stable Vgamma9/Vdelta2+ repertoires.

TCRdb fed the multiplex PCR reads into CATT to redo clone calling. The repertoire has roughly 90,000 delta-chain clones, less than 1% of them found once; the top ten carry around 9.6%. Flow sorting of PBMC yielded separate Vgamma9/Vdelta2+ and Vdelta2-negative gammadelta T cell populations for bulk repertoire analysis. The CDR3 spans 17 residues. Per germline, CDR1 TSWWSYY and CDR2 QGS. As to this clone: What it binds is unknown. A read error may explain this, as a much larger clone is one base away. Within the sample, other DNA sequences also encode this same CDR3.

This clonotype was obtained from a pool of human donors (malaria-infected and uninfected, not separated). The rearrangement joins TRDV1 to TRDJ1; TRDD3 matches at 10 bases. The specimen sequenced was gamma-delta T cells from blood. In DNA form, the CDR3 reads TGTGCTCTTGGGAGAGCCTTCCTCTGGGGGATAAGGGATAAGCTCATCTTT. This encodes CALGRAFLWGIRDKLIF.